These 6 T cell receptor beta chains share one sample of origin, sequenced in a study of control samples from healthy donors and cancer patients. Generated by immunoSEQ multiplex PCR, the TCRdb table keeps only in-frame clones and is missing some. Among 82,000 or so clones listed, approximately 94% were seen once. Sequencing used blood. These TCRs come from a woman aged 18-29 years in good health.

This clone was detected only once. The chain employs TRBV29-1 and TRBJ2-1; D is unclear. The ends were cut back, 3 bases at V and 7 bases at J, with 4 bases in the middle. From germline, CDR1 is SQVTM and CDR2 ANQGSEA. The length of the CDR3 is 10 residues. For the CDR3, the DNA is TGCAGCGTTGACGCGAATGAGCAGTTCTTC. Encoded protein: CSVDANEQFF.

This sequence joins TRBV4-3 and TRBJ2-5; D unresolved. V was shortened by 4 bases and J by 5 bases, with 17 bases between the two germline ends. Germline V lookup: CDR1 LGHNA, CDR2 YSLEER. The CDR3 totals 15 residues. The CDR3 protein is CASSPLVGSGETQYF. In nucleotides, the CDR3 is TGCGCCAGCAGCCCTCTAGTGGGATCTGGGGAGACCCAGTACTTC.

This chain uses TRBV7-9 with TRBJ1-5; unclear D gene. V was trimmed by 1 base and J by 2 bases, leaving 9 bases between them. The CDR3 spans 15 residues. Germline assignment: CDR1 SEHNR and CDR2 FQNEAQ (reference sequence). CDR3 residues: CASSLGVGGNQPQHF. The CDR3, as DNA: TGTGCCAGCAGCTTAGGGGTGGGTGGCAATCAGCCCCAGCATTTT.

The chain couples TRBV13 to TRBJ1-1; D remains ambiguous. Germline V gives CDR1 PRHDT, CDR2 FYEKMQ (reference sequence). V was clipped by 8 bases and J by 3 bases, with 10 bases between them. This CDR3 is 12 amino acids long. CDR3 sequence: CASYRQDTEAFF. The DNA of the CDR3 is TGTGCCAGCTACCGCCAGGACACTGAAGCTTTCTTT.

The CDR3 sequence: CASSLGDLDTNYGYTF. The CDR3 nucleotides are TGTGCCAGCAGCTTAGGGGACCTAGACACTAACTATGGCTACACCTTC. V is TRBV13 and J is TRBJ1-2; D not resolved. Germline CDR1 is PRHDT and CDR2 is FYEKMQ (reference sequence). This CDR3 region has 16 residues. The V gene lost 0 bases and the J gene lost 0 bases, with 11 bases spanning the gap.

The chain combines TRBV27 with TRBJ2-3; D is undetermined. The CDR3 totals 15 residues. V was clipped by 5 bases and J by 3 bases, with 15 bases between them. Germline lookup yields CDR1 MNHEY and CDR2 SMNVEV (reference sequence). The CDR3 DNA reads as TGTGCCAGCAGTACCATTTTTGCCGGGACAGATACGCAGTATTTT. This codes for CASSTIFAGTDTQYF.